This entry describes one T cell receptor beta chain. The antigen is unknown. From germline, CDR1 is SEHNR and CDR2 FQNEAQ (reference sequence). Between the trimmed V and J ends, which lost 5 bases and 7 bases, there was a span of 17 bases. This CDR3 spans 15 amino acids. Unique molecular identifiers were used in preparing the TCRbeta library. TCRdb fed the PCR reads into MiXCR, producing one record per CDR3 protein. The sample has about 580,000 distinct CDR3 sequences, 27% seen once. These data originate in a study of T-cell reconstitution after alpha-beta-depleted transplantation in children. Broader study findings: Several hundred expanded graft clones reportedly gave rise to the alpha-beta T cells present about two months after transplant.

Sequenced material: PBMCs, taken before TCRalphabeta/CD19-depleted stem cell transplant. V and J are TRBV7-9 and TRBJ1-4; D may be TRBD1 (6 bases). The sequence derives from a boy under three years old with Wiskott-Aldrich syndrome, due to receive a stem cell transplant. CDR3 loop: CASSPTLDRREKLFF. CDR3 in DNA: TGTGCCAGCAGCCCCACCCTCGACAGGCGTGAAAAACTGTTTTTT.